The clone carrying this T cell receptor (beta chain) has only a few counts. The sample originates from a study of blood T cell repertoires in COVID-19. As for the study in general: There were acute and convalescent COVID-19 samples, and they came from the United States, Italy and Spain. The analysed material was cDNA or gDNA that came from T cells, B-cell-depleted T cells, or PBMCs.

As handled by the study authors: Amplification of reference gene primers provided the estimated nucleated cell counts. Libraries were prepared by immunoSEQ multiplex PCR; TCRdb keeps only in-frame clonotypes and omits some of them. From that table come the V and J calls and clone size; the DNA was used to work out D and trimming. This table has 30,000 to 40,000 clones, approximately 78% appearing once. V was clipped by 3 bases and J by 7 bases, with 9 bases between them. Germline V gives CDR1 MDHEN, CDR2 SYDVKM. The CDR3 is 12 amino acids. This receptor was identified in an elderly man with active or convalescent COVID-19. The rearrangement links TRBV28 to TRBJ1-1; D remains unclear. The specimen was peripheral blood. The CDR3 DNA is TGTGCCAGCAGTTTCGGGAAGGGTGAAGCTTTCTTT. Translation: CASSFGKGEAFF.